These T cell receptor beta chains were read from a single sample in a study of CD8 T cells in Susac syndrome. MiXCR, applied by TCRdb to the immunoSEQ multiplex PCR reads, yields one record per CDR3 protein. This table holds more than 150,000 distinct CDR3 sequences, about 92% found once. Material for sequencing was CD4+ T cells from PBMCs. These receptors all come from a human donor in good health. Each CDR3 is given with its conserved first and last residue. A D gene is named only where the DNA matches it firmly. Clone sizes are given selectively: once, few, many, or a class where the clone is expanded.

D,V,J,size,CDR3,DNA
.,TRBV12-3/TRBV12-4,TRBJ2-5,.,CASSLEGTQYF,TGTGCCAGCAGTTTAGAGGGAACCCAGTACTTC
TRBD1,TRBV2,TRBJ2-6,.,CASRTGISGANVLTF,TGTGCCAGCAGGACAGGGATATCTGGGGCCAACGTCCTGACTTTC
.,TRBV5-1,TRBJ2-5,.,CASSLQATRETQYF,TGCGCCAGCAGCTTGCAAGCGACCCGAGAGACCCAGTACTTC
.,TRBV11-1,TRBJ1-1,.,CASSPGFVGRGASRLNTEAFF,TGTGCCAGCAGCCCCGGGTTTGTTGGAAGGGGCGCATCCCGCCTGAACACTGAAGCTTTCTTT
.,TRBV28,TRBJ2-6,.,CASSGVGGAGANVLTF,TGTGCCAGCAGTGGGGTGGGGGGTGCTGGGGCCAACGTCCTGACTTTC
.,TRBV5-1,TRBJ2-2,.,CASSLNPPGELFF,TGCGCCAGCAGCTTGAATCCTCCCGGGGAGCTGTTTTTT
.,TRBV6-2/TRBV6-3,TRBJ1-2,.,CASSSPTGANYGYTF,TGTGCCAGCAGCTCTCCCACGGGGGCTAACTATGGCTACACCTTC
.,TRBV7-6,TRBJ2-3,.,CASSLRTPTSTDTQYF,TGTGCCAGCAGCTTACGGACTCCCACTAGCACAGATACGCAGTATTTT
.,TRBV5-1,TRBJ2-1,.,CASSSPARGNEQFF,TGCGCCAGCAGCTCCCCAGCCAGGGGTAATGAGCAGTTCTTC
TRBD1,TRBV20-1,TRBJ2-1,.,CSARDRRRGTGANEQFF,TGCAGTGCTAGAGATCGGCGGCGGGGGACAGGGGCAAATGAGCAGTTCTTC
.,TRBV6-1,TRBJ1-4,.,CASSTGVWEKLFF,TGTGCCAGCAGTACTGGAGTGTGGGAAAAACTGTTTTTT
.,TRBV5-1,TRBJ2-5,once,CASSLAGTLETQYF,TGCGCCAGCAGCTTGGCCGGGACATTAGAGACCCAGTACTTC
TRBD1,TRBV5-1,TRBJ2-7,few,CASSLDRGSDEQYF,TGCGCCAGCAGCTTGGACAGGGGCAGCGACGAGCAGTACTTC
TRBD1,TRBV29-1,TRBJ1-2,.,CSVEIGQGYGYTF,TGCAGCGTTGAAATTGGACAGGGCTATGGCTACACCTTC
TRBD1,TRBV6-1,TRBJ2-7,.,CASSEGDRTYEQYF,TGTGCCAGCAGTGAAGGGGACAGGACCTACGAGCAGTACTTC
TRBD1,TRBV7-2,TRBJ2-3,.,CASSLVGQGSDTQYF,TGTGCCAGCAGCTTAGTTGGACAGGGATCAGATACGCAGTATTTT
.,TRBV12-5,TRBJ2-1,.,CASGLGSVESGEQFF,TGTGCTAGTGGTTTGGGATCCGTGGAAAGTGGTGAGCAGTTCTTC
.,TRBV20-1,TRBJ2-1,.,CSPIDNEQFF,TGCAGTCCGATAGACAATGAGCAGTTCTTC
.,TRBV6-2/TRBV6-3,TRBJ1-6,.,CASTKGGKDSPLHF,TGTGCCAGCACTAAAGGGGGGAAGGACTCACCCCTCCACTTT
TRBD2,TRBV20-1,TRBJ2-7,.,CSARDESSGTEQYF,TGCAGTGCTAGAGATGAGTCCAGCGGGACCGAGCAGTACTTC
TRBD1,TRBV12-3/TRBV12-4,TRBJ2-1,.,CASKKDRPSDNEQFF,TGTGCCAGCAAGAAGGACAGGCCCTCGGACAATGAGCAGTTCTTC
.,TRBV6-1,TRBJ2-2,.,CASRAGFRPDNGELFF,TGTGCCAGCAGGGCAGGGTTTCGGCCGGACAACGGGGAGCTGTTTTTT